This TCR beta chain was recovered during a study of radiotherapy plus CTLA-4 blockade in lung cancer. Study-wide results and caveats: Among reported predictors of response, early blood T cell clone dynamics with interferon-beta performed best. In blood, tumor-derived TCR clones expanded after radiotherapy plus ipilimumab.

This clone was seen just once. The antigen is unknown. TCRdb's table, derived via immunoSEQ multiplex PCR, lists solely in-frame clones and lacks some. Of roughly 90,000 clones listed, 88% are singletons. Germline lookup yields CDR1 MNHEY and CDR2 SMNVEV (reference sequence). Trimming took 4 bases from V and 2 from J, leaving 21 bases between them. CDR3 length equals 18 residues. Chemo-refractory metastatic non-small-cell lung cancer patients received focal radiation with ipilimumab CTLA-4 blockade. Material: peripheral blood, obtained from a patient treated with radiotherapy plus ipilimumab. The chain combines TRBV27 with TRBJ1-5; D possibly corresponds to TRBD1 (5 bases). The TCR originated in a human donor with non-small cell lung cancer that progressed on radiotherapy plus ipilimumab. The CDR3 nucleotides read TGTGCCAGCAGTTGGGCTAGGTTGTTCGCGGGGGGCAATCAGCCCCAGCATTTT. It codes for CASSWARLFAGGNQPQHF.